These T cell receptor beta chains were read from a single sample in a study of T cells in Graves' hyperthyroidism and ophthalmopathy. MiXCR was run by TCRdb on the multiplex PCR reads, yielding one entry per CDR3 protein. The data contain fewer than 650,000 distinct CDR3 sequences, approximately 15% of them singletons. Sequenced: blood. These receptors came from a woman younger than 30 with Graves' ophthalmopathy. Both conserved end residues are part of each CDR3. Each record gives: J gene, D gene, clone size, V gene, CDR3 protein, CDR3 DNA. D genes are given only for firm matches. Clone size is not always given. Where it is, it says once, few, many or a class for expanded clones.

TRBJ2-7 | NA | many | TRBV7-9 | CASREGSGSSYEQYF | TGTGCCAGCAGGGAGGGGAGCGGTAGCTCCTACGAGCAGTACTTC
TRBJ2-5 | NA | NA | TRBV30 | CAWSASGTQETQYF | TGTGCCTGGAGTGCCTCCGGGACCCAAGAGACCCAGTACTTC
TRBJ1-1 | TRBD1 | NA | TRBV6-1 | CASMQGANTEAFF | TGTGCCAGCATGCAGGGGGCGAATACTGAAGCTTTCTTT
TRBJ2-3 | NA | many | TRBV11-2 | CASSQTGTLTDTQYF | TGTGCCAGCAGCCAAACCGGGACTCTCACAGATACGCAGTATTTT
TRBJ2-1 | TRBD2 | many | TRBV20-1 | CSARDSGGYNEQFF | TGCAGTGCTAGAGATAGCGGGGGATACAATGAGCAGTTCTTC
TRBJ2-1 | NA | many | TRBV30 | CAWNQWNEQFF | TGTGCCTGGAACCAGTGGAATGAGCAGTTCTTC
TRBJ2-7 | TRBD2 | NA | TRBV7-2 | CASSFRAGGTYEQYF | TGTGCCAGCAGCTTTCGGGCGGGAGGGACCTACGAGCAGTACTTC
TRBJ2-7 | TRBD2 | many | TRBV6-2/TRBV6-3 | CASSRGLAGSGFEQYF | TGTGCCAGCAGCCGCGGACTAGCGGGATCAGGCTTCGAGCAGTACTTC
TRBJ1-2 | NA | many | TRBV11-1 | CASSGAFDYGYTF | TGTGCCAGCAGTGGGGCTTTCGACTATGGCTACACCTTC
TRBJ2-1 | NA | many | TRBV6-1 | CASSGRTWDPIYNEQFF | TGTGCCAGCAGTGGACGGACTTGGGACCCCATCTACAATGAGCAGTTCTTC
TRBJ2-7 | NA | many | TRBV7-2 | CASSSRDGYEQYF | TGTGCCAGCAGCTCCCGGGACGGCTACGAGCAGTACTTC
TRBJ1-2 | NA | many | TRBV6-2/TRBV6-3 | CATGTAGDPNYGYTF | TGTGCCACCGGGACCGCAGGGGACCCTAACTATGGCTACACCTTC
TRBJ1-6 | NA | many | TRBV27 | CASSLGVKATNSPLHF | TGTGCCAGCAGTTTAGGAGTGAAAGCGACGAATTCACCCCTCCACTTT
TRBJ2-7 | TRBD2 | few | TRBV20-1 | CSARMGASGSYEQYF | TGCAGTGCTAGAATGGGGGCTAGCGGGAGTTACGAGCAGTACTTC
TRBJ2-7 | NA | NA | TRBV28 | CASSLYGPPDGLSYEQYF | TGTGCCAGCAGTTTATACGGACCCCCGGACGGACTTTCCTACGAGCAGTACTTC
TRBJ2-1 | NA | many | TRBV11-3 | CASSLGAAWEQFF | TGTGCCAGCAGCTTAGGGGCGGCCTGGGAGCAGTTCTTC
TRBJ2-3 | NA | few | TRBV4-1 | CASSQDDTSRDTQYF | TGCGCCAGCAGCCAAGATGATACTAGCCGGGATACGCAGTATTTT
TRBJ2-5 | TRBD2 | few | TRBV20-1 | CSARGPQRELFLETQYF | TGCAGTGCTAGGGGGCCCCAGCGGGAGTTGTTTTTGGAGACCCAGTACTTC
TRBJ2-1 | TRBD2 | many | TRBV7-9 | CASSLGGTSGRAYNEQFF | TGTGCCAGCAGCTTAGGGGGGACTAGCGGGAGGGCCTACAATGAGCAGTTCTTC
TRBJ2-3 | NA | many | TRBV20-1 | CSAPSPRAWQYF | TGCAGTGCTCCTTCCCCTCGGGCTTGGCAGTATTTT
TRBJ1-1 | NA | few | TRBV7-2 | CASSPRGGWTEAFF | TGTGCCAGCAGCCCCCGGGGGGGCTGGACTGAAGCTTTCTTT
TRBJ1-3 | NA | NA | TRBV14 | CASSQSRTGNTIYF | TGTGCCAGCAGCCAAAGCCGGACTGGAAACACCATATATTTT
TRBJ1-3 | TRBD1 | many | TRBV6-1 | CASSRDRDENTIYF | TGTGCCAGCAGTAGAGACAGGGACGAAAACACCATATATTTT
TRBJ2-1 | TRBD1 | many | TRBV7-9 | CASSLVRVRGRYNEQFF | TGTGCCAGCAGCTTAGTTCGCGTCAGGGGGCGCTACAATGAGCAGTTCTTC
TRBJ1-6 | NA | NA | TRBV7-7 | CASSCRGDSYNSPLHF | TGTGCTAGCAGCTGCCGGGGGGACTCCTATAATTCACCCCTCCACTTT
TRBJ2-7 | NA | many | TRBV11-2 | CASSLAQGETYEQYF | TGTGCCAGCAGCTTAGCACAGGGCGAAACCTACGAGCAGTACTTC
TRBJ1-2 | NA | few | TRBV24-1 | CATSDFAGHYTF | TGTGCCACCAGTGATTTCGCTGGGCACTACACCTTC
TRBJ2-6 | TRBD2 | NA | TRBV29-1 | CSPFSGTSSGANVLTF | TGCAGCCCATTCAGCGGGACGAGTTCTGGGGCCAACGTCCTGACTTTC
TRBJ2-5 | NA | many | TRBV9 | CASSLGVTRQETQYF | TGTGCCAGCAGCCTAGGGGTCACAAGACAAGAGACCCAGTACTTC
TRBJ1-4 | TRBD1 | many | TRBV6-1 | CASSRQGSYATNEKLFF | TGTGCCAGCAGTAGACAGGGTTCCTATGCAACTAATGAAAAACTGTTTTTT
TRBJ2-1 | NA | NA | TRBV20-1 | CGYNEQFF | TGCGGATACAATGAGCAGTTCTTC
TRBJ1-1 | NA | many | TRBV20-1 | CSARKGWGFGTEAFF | TGCAGTGCCCGGAAGGGTTGGGGCTTTGGCACTGAAGCTTTCTTT
TRBJ2-1 | NA | few | TRBV4-1 | CASSQLLSSSYNEQFF | TGCGCCAGCAGCCAGTTACTCTCGAGCTCCTACAATGAGCAGTTCTTC
TRBJ1-1 | NA | many | TRBV12-3/TRBV12-4 | CASSFGGQAFF | TGTGCCAGCAGTTTCGGGGGGCAAGCTTTCTTT
TRBJ1-6 | NA | few | TRBV11-3 | CASSLVSDSPLHF | TGTGCCAGCAGCTTAGTCTCGGATTCACCCCTCCACTTT
TRBJ1-5 | TRBD1 | NA | TRBV2 | CASSGGQGIISNQPQHF | TGTGCCAGCAGCGGAGGACAGGGCATCATAAGCAATCAGCCCCAGCATTTT
TRBJ2-1 | TRBD2 | NA | TRBV30 | CAGRGLREGSSYNEQFF | TGTGCCGGACGGGGCCTCAGGGAGGGGAGCTCCTACAATGAGCAGTTCTTC
TRBJ2-7 | TRBD1 | many | TRBV6-1 | CASTGGPSSYEQYF | TGTGCCAGCACAGGGGGTCCCTCCTCCTACGAGCAGTACTTC
TRBJ1-1 | TRBD1 | few | TRBV6-1 | CASSADRMGTEAFF | TGTGCCAGCAGTGCGGACAGGATGGGGACTGAAGCTTTCTTT
TRBJ1-2 | TRBD1 | many | TRBV29-1 | CSVPSSRDRGSSGYTF | TGCAGCGTTCCGTCTTCCCGGGACAGGGGATCAAGTGGCTACACCTTC
TRBJ2-3 | TRBD1 | NA | TRBV24-1 | CATRSGTENTDTQYF | TGTGCCACCAGATCCGGGACAGAGAACACAGATACGCAGTATTTT
TRBJ2-7 | NA | NA | TRBV7-9 | CASSFGGLPYEQYF | TGTGCCAGCAGCTTCGGAGGGTTACCCTACGAGCAGTACTTC
TRBJ2-3 | NA | few | TRBV7-9 | CASSPIRTSPGTDTQYF | TGTGCCAGCAGCCCTATTCGAACGTCTCCGGGCACAGATACGCAGTATTTT
TRBJ2-3 | NA | NA | TRBV12-3/TRBV12-4 | CASSFLWTLSTDTQYF | TGTGCCAGCAGTTTCTTATGGACCCTAAGCACAGATACGCAGTATTTT
TRBJ2-7 | TRBD1 | many | TRBV18 | CASSPGTEPYEQYF | TGTGCCAGCTCACCCGGGACAGAACCCTACGAGCAGTACTTC
TRBJ1-2 | NA | many | TRBV28 | CASTGREHYGYTF | TGTGCCAGCACCGGGAGAGAGCACTATGGCTACACCTTC
TRBJ2-7 | TRBD2 | many | TRBV29-1 | CSVGDVLAETYEQYF | TGCAGCGTTGGAGACGTGCTAGCGGAAACCTACGAGCAGTACTTC
TRBJ2-1 | NA | few | TRBV14 | CASSQDLFSSYNNEQFF | TGTGCCAGCAGCCAAGACCTCTTCTCCTCCTACAACAATGAGCAGTTCTTC
TRBJ2-2 | NA | many | TRBV27 | CASSLWGGTGELFF | TGTGCCAGCAGTTTATGGGGCGGCACCGGGGAGCTGTTTTTT
TRBJ2-2 | NA | many | TRBV10-2 | CASSEWGAIGELFF | TGCGCCAGCAGTGAGTGGGGGGCGATCGGGGAGCTGTTTTTT
TRBJ2-2 | TRBD1 | NA | TRBV5-5 | CASGSPGQGRGNTGELFF | TGTGCCAGCGGAAGTCCGGGACAGGGTAGGGGTAATACCGGGGAGCTGTTTTTT
TRBJ1-6 | NA | few | TRBV5-4 | CASSLNPGLAGSPLHF | TGTGCCAGCAGCCTAAATCCGGGTCTGGCGGGGTCACCCCTCCACTTT
TRBJ2-5 | TRBD2 | many | TRBV3-1 | CASSQETSGSWKETQYF | TGTGCCAGCAGCCAAGAAACTAGCGGGAGTTGGAAAGAGACCCAGTACTTC
TRBJ2-1 | TRBD1 | NA | TRBV9 | CASSWTGTGGPEQFF | TGTGCCAGCAGCTGGACCGGGACAGGGGGGCCTGAGCAGTTCTTC
TRBJ2-7 | NA | few | TRBV24-1 | CATSDNRGLTYEQYF | TGTGCCACCAGTGACAACAGGGGACTCACCTACGAGCAGTACTTC
TRBJ1-6 | TRBD1 | many | TRBV7-3 | CASSLSGQGSSPLHF | TGTGCCAGCAGCTTATCGGGACAGGGGAGTTCACCCCTCCACTTT
TRBJ2-4 | TRBD2 | NA | TRBV27 | CASSPLPREEAKNIQYF | TGTGCCAGCAGTCCCTTGCCCCGGGAGGAAGCCAAAAACATTCAGTACTTC
TRBJ2-1 | NA | few | TRBV7-3 | CASSLMKVEQFF | TGTGCCAGCAGCTTAATGAAGGTCGAGCAGTTCTTC
TRBJ2-3 | NA | few | TRBV20-1 | CSASSARMWAQTDTQYF | TGCAGTGCTAGTTCCGCCCGAATGTGGGCCCAGACAGATACGCAGTATTTT
TRBJ2-1 | TRBD2 | many | TRBV27 | CASSSDPSGYYNEQFF | TGTGCCAGCAGCTCCGATCCTAGCGGATACTACAATGAGCAGTTCTTC